Listed below are T cell receptor beta chains from one sample, sequenced in a study of shared clonotypes between healthy human individuals. The data were produced by immunoSEQ multiplex PCR, yet TCRdb's version contains in-frame clones alone and is incomplete. The sample lists over 1.4 million clones; approximately 96% were seen once. Sequencing input: naive CD4+ T cells sorted from blood. The receptors were sampled from a young man in good health. Both conserved end residues are part of each CDR3. The D gene is left open where the match is weak.

v_call | d_call | cdr3_aa
TRBV14 | TRBD2 | CASSSGLAVPQFF
TRBV7-2 | NA | CASSFPGRDQPQHF
TRBV19 | TRBD2 | CASSITRAGELDTQYF
TRBV10-1 | NA | CATSRGSGNEQFF
TRBV5-5 | TRBD2 | CASSLVGGSYEQYF
TRBV10-3 | NA | CAISRQALQETQYF
TRBV9 | NA | CASSTARTIPRYEQFF
TRBV27 | NA | CASSSRGMNTGELFF
TRBV5-6 | TRBD1 | CASSIGQGARNTEAFF
TRBV28 | TRBD1 | CASSPPSGGISNQPQHF
TRBV30 | NA | CAWSHAPQAYEQYF
TRBV9 | TRBD2 | CASSVGSGSSYEQYF
TRBV6-5 | NA | CASSYFLPDTQYF
TRBV5-4 | NA | CASSLDGSGVQPQHF
TRBV6-5 | NA | CASSSTTAYGYTF
TRBV4-1 | NA | CASSQVPGRGVGNQPQHF
TRBV6-1 | NA | CASSEALVISHTDTQYF
TRBV6-6 | NA | CASSPTPSTQYF
TRBV7-6 | NA | CASSAQTYEQYF
TRBV28 | NA | CASTRQGIGEAFF
TRBV10-3 | TRBD1 | CAISESLGTENTEAFF
TRBV7-5 | NA | CARTNKNLQETQYF
TRBV2 | TRBD1 | CASRGYLRDRGADTQYF
TRBV7-9 | TRBD1 | CASSLGTGISGQYF
TRBV7-9 | TRBD2 | CASSFYRLAGVSDTQYF
TRBV21-1 | NA | CASSVPQETQYF
TRBV11-2 | NA | CASSLLREGSETQYF
TRBV7-9 | NA | CASSLKGGAGSPDTQYF
TRBV9 | TRBD1 | CASSGTGGGRELFF
TRBV5-4 | NA | CASSLQGLNQPQHF
TRBV11-1 | TRBD1 | CASSPGTGFNEQFF
TRBV7-8 | TRBD1 | CASRTRTGTGRDTQYF
TRBV18 | NA | CASSSRQEGNQPQHF
TRBV28 | TRBD1 | CASSPGQGISYEQYF
TRBV2 | TRBD1 | CASSERTGGSNYGYTF
TRBV9 | TRBD2 | CASRGGGGDEQFF
TRBV7-2 | NA | CASSQAWEESSGNTIYF
TRBV6-1 | TRBD1 | CASDTGAGANVLTF
TRBV2 | TRBD2 | CASSPWGSGGGVDWTDTQYF
TRBV9 | NA | CASSVVLYAGEAFF
TRBV6-6 | NA | CASRSPVVGDTIYF
TRBV7-9 | TRBD1 | CASSPWTGQAVGQYF
TRBV4-2 | TRBD2 | CASSAGLAGGGADTQYF
TRBV7-9 | NA | CASSLGFATNEKLFF
TRBV5-1 | TRBD2 | CASSTGTSGEQFF